Listed here is a single TCR beta chain. The clone's antigen remains unknown. Base qualities are missing; no much larger clone stands one base away. V is shortened by 3 bases, J by 4 bases, and the region joining them spans 15 bases. The CDR3 runs 16 amino acids, cysteine and phenylalanine included. The DNA shown is the 48-base CDR3, in frame from base 1. CDR1 and CDR2 (MGHRA, YSYEKL) derive from the germline V gene. The time point label of this sample denotes: baseline before first vaccination. Vaccinee samples were obtained from the UK trials COV001 and COV002, which included a single-blind randomized controlled phase 2/3 trial of AZD1222 (ChAdOx1 nCoV-19) in healthy adults. For TCRbeta chain sequencing, PBMC samples from trial participants were taken at day 0 and at day 28 after the second dose. This record comes from a study of T cell responses to AZD1222 COVID-19 vaccine (dated by TCRdb to about 2021). Concerning the study at large: AZD1222 recipients given second doses at about 4 weeks or at about 12 weeks were pooled, since spike-specific TCR depth and breadth were not found to differ between the two schedules. A total of about 230 trial participants underwent TCR sequencing, of whom some 210 received two doses of AZD1222 and about 26 received two doses of the MenACWY control vaccine. Enrollment into the trials was organized by age into subgroups of 18-55, 56-69 and 70-plus years, and those subgroups contained approximately 160, 26 and 62 TCR-sequenced participants, respectively.

The CDR3 regions of human TCRbeta chains were subjected to immunosequencing. Turning to the authors' computational methods: Repertoire TCRs were checked for matches against a reference library of SARS-CoV-2-specific TCRs that had been generated using the MIRA antigen-specificity platform. Breadth was defined as the fraction of unique TCRs that were SARS-CoV-2-associated. Depth was defined as the fraction of total T cells that were SARS-CoV-2-associated. Using the MIRA data, each spike-specific TCR was mapped to the spike region that the TCR reacts to and placed in a CD4 or CD8 class. Log10-transformed breadth and depth values were compared by one-way ANOVA with Sidak's multiple comparisons tests. TCRdb obtained this table from immuneACCESS and retained in-frame rearrangements with V and J assigned. These tables miss some clones; where compared with another copy, unresolved V genes account for less than half of the shortfall, and the remainder is unexplained. V and J calls and clone size are those listed in that table; D and trimming were worked out from the DNA. The sample table shows 150,000 to 200,000 clones, and approximately 92% are seen once. Jointly, the top ten make up roughly a tenth of the sample.

General findings and caveats noted by the study authors: No day 14 peak-response samples were available, so repertoires were characterized only after the peak T cell response. After two AZD1222 doses, spike-specific TCR breadth and depth were significantly higher than at day 0 and than in MenACWY recipients. The whole spike protein was spanned by vaccine-associated CD4 TCRs, and dominant responses were seen in regions 160-218 and 743-854. Epitopes outside the regions mutated in the B.1.351 and B.1.1.7 variants were reportedly recognized by nearly half of the unique spike-specific TCRs. Conclusions about previously exposed vaccinees were limited because only six AZD1222 recipients were SARS-CoV-2 seropositive at baseline. The 56-69-year group was small, and its depth increase did not reach significance, likely because of low power. Most participants were white British and females outnumbered males, and the authors suggested that clonal diversity may have been underestimated.

This receptor was obtained from an adult in good health. The chain is assembled from TRBV4-1 and TRBJ1-4, with no confident D gene call. The sample in question was peripheral blood, obtained on day 0 of AZD1222 vaccination. The CDR3: CASSHTTLRDNEKLFF. The nucleotide sequence reads as follows: TGCGCCAGCAGCCACACCACCCTGAGAGATAATGAAAAACTGTTTTTT.